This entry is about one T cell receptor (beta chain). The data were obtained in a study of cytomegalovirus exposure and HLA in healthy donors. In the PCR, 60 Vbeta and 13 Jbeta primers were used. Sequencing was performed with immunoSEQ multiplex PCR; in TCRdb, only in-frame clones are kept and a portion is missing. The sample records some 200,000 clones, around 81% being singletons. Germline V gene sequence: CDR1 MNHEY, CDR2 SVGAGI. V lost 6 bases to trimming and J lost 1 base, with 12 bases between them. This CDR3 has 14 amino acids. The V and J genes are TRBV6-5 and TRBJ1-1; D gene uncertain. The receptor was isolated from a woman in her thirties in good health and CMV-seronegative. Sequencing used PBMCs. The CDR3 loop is CASSRYSRNTEAFF. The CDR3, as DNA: TGTGCCAGCAGCCGGTATTCCCGGAACACTGAAGCTTTCTTT.